These T cell receptor beta chains were read from a single sample in a study of shared clonotypes between healthy human individuals. Measured with immunoSEQ multiplex PCR; TCRdb has only the in-frame clones, and not every one. The sample has about 820,000 clones, around 92% seen once. Sequences were obtained from naive CD8+ T cells sorted from blood. These receptors all stem from a man in his thirties or forties in good health. Both conserved end residues are part of each CDR3. Each record gives: clone size, V gene, J gene, D gene, CDR3 protein, CDR3 DNA. D genes are given only for firm matches. Clone size is not always given. Where it is, it says once, few, many or a class for expanded clones.

once,TRBV6-5,TRBJ2-2,NA,CASSYSKGPNTGELFF,TGTGCCAGCAGTTACTCGAAAGGGCCGAACACCGGGGAGCTGTTTTTT
NA,TRBV7-8,TRBJ2-7,TRBD2,CASTLGTSVYEQYF,TGTGCCAGCACCTTAGGGACTAGCGTCTACGAGCAGTACTTC
NA,TRBV19,TRBJ2-7,NA,CASSIGLRADEQYF,TGTGCCAGTAGTATTGGTTTAAGGGCGGACGAGCAGTACTTC
NA,TRBV6-5,TRBJ2-3,NA,CASRAGGTDTQYF,TGTGCCAGCAGAGCAGGGGGCACAGATACGCAGTATTTT
NA,TRBV11-2,TRBJ2-5,TRBD2,CASSSGWLAGVETQYF,TGTGCCAGCAGCTCGGGGTGGCTAGCGGGAGTGGAGACCCAGTACTTC
NA,TRBV9,TRBJ2-7,NA,CASSVVPASRGYEQYF,TGTGCCAGCAGCGTAGTGCCGGCGAGTCGGGGGTACGAGCAGTACTTC
NA,TRBV7-2,TRBJ2-2,NA,CASSPPMALNTGELFF,TGTGCCAGCAGCCCCCCAATGGCCTTGAACACCGGGGAGCTGTTTTTT
NA,TRBV4-1,TRBJ1-5,NA,CASSQKEINQPQHF,TGCGCCAGCAGCCAAAAGGAAATTAATCAGCCCCAGCATTTT
NA,TRBV29-1,TRBJ1-2,TRBD1,CSVTHRGSGYTF,TGCAGCGTGACACACAGGGGCTCTGGCTACACCTTC
NA,TRBV6-1,TRBJ1-2,TRBD1,CAIGGQGLVGYTF,TGTGCCATCGGAGGACAGGGTTTGGTTGGCTACACCTTC